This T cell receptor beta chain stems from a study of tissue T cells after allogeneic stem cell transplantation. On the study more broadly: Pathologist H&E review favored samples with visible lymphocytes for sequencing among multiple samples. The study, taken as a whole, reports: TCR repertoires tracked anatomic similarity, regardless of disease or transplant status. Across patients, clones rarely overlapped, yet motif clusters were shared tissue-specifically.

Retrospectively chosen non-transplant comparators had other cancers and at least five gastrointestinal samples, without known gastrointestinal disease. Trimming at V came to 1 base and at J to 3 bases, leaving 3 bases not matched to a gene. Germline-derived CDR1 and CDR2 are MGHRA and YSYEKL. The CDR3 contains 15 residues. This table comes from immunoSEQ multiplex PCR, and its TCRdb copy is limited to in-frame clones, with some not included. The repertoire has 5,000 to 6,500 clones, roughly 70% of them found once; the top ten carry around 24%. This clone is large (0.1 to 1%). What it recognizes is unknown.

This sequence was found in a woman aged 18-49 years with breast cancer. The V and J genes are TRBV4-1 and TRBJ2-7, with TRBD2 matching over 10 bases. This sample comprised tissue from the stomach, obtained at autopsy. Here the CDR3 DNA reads TGCGCCAGCAGCCAAGCGCTAGCGGGAGTCTACGAGCAGTACTTC. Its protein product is CASSQALAGVYEQYF.